These 10 T cell receptor beta chains share one sample of origin, sequenced in a study of CD8+ T cells in alopecia areata. The authors extracted RNA and reverse transcribed it into cDNA as the sequencing template. Measured with immunoSEQ multiplex PCR; TCRdb has only the in-frame clones, and not every one. The table includes approximately 160,000 clones, approximately 60% detected once. Noted treatment: oral pan-JAK inhibitor, 5-10 mg twice daily. Sequencing used CD4+ T cells sorted from blood, obtained at week 24, from a patient treated with tofacitinib. These receptors all come from a human donor with alopecia areata.

The V and J genes are TRBV27 and TRBJ1-6; no firm D call. This CDR3 region has 11 residues. CDR1 MNHEY and CDR2 SMNVEV come from the germline V gene (reference sequence). V lost 5 bases and J 13 bases, leaving 9 bases between the germline ends. Written as DNA, the CDR3 is TGTGCCAGCAGTCCCCGAATCCCCCTCCACTTT. Protein: CASSPRIPLHF.

This clone was detected only a few times. This chain links TRBV4-1 with TRBJ1-4, with 9 bases fitting TRBD1. The germline CDR1 and CDR2 sequences are MGHRA and YSYEKL. V was clipped by 1 base and J by 5 bases; unmatched bases: 8. The CDR3 is 17 amino acids. The CDR3, as DNA: TGCGCCAGCAGCCAAGTAGAGACAGGGGGGCCAAATGAAAAACTGTTTTTT. Translated, it gives CASSQVETGGPNEKLFF.

This chain uses TRBV6-5 with TRBJ2-4, with 7 bases matching TRBD1. This CDR3 is 13 amino acids long. The germline CDR1 and CDR2 sequences are MNHEY and SVGAGI. V lost 7 bases to trimming and J lost 6 bases; unmatched junction nucleotides: 6. CDR3 amino acids: CASTGDSGNIQYF. In DNA, the CDR3 is TGTGCCAGCACTGGGGACAGTGGAAACATTCAGTACTTC.

This clone was found a few times. The chain carries TRBV19 and TRBJ2-1; 8 bases fit TRBD2. CDR1 is LNHDA, CDR2 SQIVND, per germline (reference sequence). The CDR3 length is 14 residues. Losses at the gene ends were 8 bases for V and 0 bases for J; bases not matched to a gene: 3. For the CDR3, the DNA is TGTGCCAGTGAAGCGGGGGCCTCCTACAATGAGCAGTTCTTC. Amino acids: CASEAGASYNEQFF.

This clone was observed once. The CDR3 spells CASSRTDSNQPQHF. Written as DNA, the CDR3 is TGTGCCAGCAGCCGTACAGATAGCAATCAGCCCCAGCATTTT. The V and J genes are TRBV4-2 and TRBJ1-5; no reliable D call. From germline, CDR1 is LGHNA and CDR2 YNFKEQ. Between the trimmed V and J ends, which lost 4 bases and 0 bases, there was a span of 7 bases. CDR3 length: 14 residues.

The CDR3 DNA is TGTGCCGTCTCTAGGGAAAACTATGGCTACACCTTC. The encoded protein is CAVSRENYGYTF. V usage is TRBV15 and J usage is TRBJ1-2, with no clear D. The V gene lost 11 bases and the J gene lost 2 bases, with 12 bases spanning the gap. Germline CDR1 and CDR2: LNHNV and YYDKDF (reference sequence). The CDR3 consists of 12 residues.

This clone appeared many times. Other DNA sequences in this sample translate to the same CDR3. The V gene is TRBV6-5, the J gene TRBJ2-5; D is unresolved. This CDR3 spans 12 amino acids. V was clipped by 10 bases and J by 5 bases, with 14 bases between them. Germline-derived CDR1 and CDR2 are MNHEY and SVGAGI. CDR3 nucleotide sequence: TGTGCCACCGGAACGGGCGGTGAGACCCAGTACTTC. Encoded protein: CATGTGGETQYF.

The rearrangement uses TRBV5-1 and TRBJ2-5; no clear D gene. Trimming stripped 4 bases from V and 2 bases from J, with 12 bases between. CDR3 length equals 14 residues. The germline V gene encodes CDR1 SGHRS and CDR2 YFSETQ. The CDR3 DNA follows: TGCGCCAGCAGCATACCGGACCAACAAGAGACCCAGTACTTC. This translates into CASSIPDQQETQYF.

This chain joins TRBV30 and TRBJ1-2; D remains ambiguous. CDR1 is GTSNPN, CDR2 SVGIG, per germline (reference sequence). CDR3 length equals 14 residues. Trimming shortened V by 3 bases and J by 1 base, and 12 bases separated the two germline ends. As DNA, the CDR3 is TGTGCCTGGAGACCCAATGGGGTTAACTATGGCTACACCTTC. Translating it yields CAWRPNGVNYGYTF.

This clone appeared a few times. V gene TRBV29-1 combines with J gene TRBJ1-2; D ambiguous. The germline gives CDR1 SQVTM, CDR2 ANQGSEA. This CDR3 is 12 amino acids long. Deletions cut 4 bases from V and 6 bases from J, with 12 bases between. The CDR3 DNA sequence: TGCAGCGTTGGAGGGTGGGAGGATGGCTACACCTTC. Residues: CSVGGWEDGYTF.